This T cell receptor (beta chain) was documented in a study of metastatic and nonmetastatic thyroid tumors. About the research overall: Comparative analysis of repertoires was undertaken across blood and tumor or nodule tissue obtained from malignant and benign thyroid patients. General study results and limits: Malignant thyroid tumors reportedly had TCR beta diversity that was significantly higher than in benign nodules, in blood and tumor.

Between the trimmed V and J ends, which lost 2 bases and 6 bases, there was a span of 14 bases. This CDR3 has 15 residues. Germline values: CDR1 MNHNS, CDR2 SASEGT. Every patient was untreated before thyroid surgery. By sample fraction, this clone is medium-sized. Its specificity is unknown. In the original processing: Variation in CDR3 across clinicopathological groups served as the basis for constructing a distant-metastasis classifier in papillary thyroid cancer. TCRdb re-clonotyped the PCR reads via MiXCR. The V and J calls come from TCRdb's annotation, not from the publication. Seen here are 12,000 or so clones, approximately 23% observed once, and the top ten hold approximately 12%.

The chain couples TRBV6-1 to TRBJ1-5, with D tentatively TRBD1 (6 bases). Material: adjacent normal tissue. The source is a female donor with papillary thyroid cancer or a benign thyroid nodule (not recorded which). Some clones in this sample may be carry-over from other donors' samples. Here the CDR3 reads CASSEIAGAGQPQHF. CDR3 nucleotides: TGTGCCAGCAGTGAAATTGCAGGGGCGGGTCAGCCCCAGCATTTT.